This TCR beta chain derives from a study of blood T cell repertoires in COVID-19 (dated by TCRdb to 2020 to 2021). Describing the broader study: Collaborator samples came from the United States, Italy and Spain and covered acute and convalescent phases of COVID-19. The prospective study material was composed of cDNA or gDNA derived from T cells, B-cell-depleted T cells, or PBMCs. Deeply sampled blood TCRbeta repertoires from subjects exposed to, actively infected with, or recovered from COVID-19 were included in the dataset. The repertoires were released in a freely available public database meant as a resource for research on the immune response to SARS-CoV-2. The samples were drawn from two sources: the first 160 participants of the ongoing ImmuneRACE study, and 1,200 or so subjects contributed by 6 global collaborators. The sample metadata nearly always contained a de-identified subject ID, COVID-19 status, age in years and sex. Where available, HLA class I and class II types were obtained from metadata supplied by the sample provider rather than from assay-based typing.

In the case of this clone: There is no known antigen for this receptor. No base quality values were provided; no much bigger clone lies one nucleotide off.

What the research found in general, with its limitations: Clinical and demographic metadata were provided uncurated, with the amount varying by source and participant.

Spanning cysteine to phenylalanine, the CDR3 consists of 13 amino acids. The sequence is cut down to CDR3 DNA, 39 bases in frame from base 1. V and J are truncated by 2 bases and 6 bases respectively, leaving an intervening sequence of 8 bases. As encoded in the germline V gene, CDR1 is LGHNA while CDR2 is YSLEER. TCRbeta CDR3 regions were amplified from genomic DNA by means of the immunoSEQ Assay, a bias-controlled multiplex PCR. The authors processed their data as follows. The number of nucleated cells in each sample was estimated by amplification of reference gene primers within the assay. Sequence reads were collapsed and filtered to measure the absolute abundance of every unique TCRbeta CDR3 rearrangement. For each sample, productive Simpson clonality was calculated by taking the square root of Simpson's diversity index across productive rearrangements. TCRdb provides this immuneACCESS table in a form limited to in-frame rearrangements. Some clones are lacking; in checked studies, under half of them reflect an unresolved V gene, and why the rest are absent is not known. From that table come the V and J calls and clone size; the DNA was used to work out D and trimming. Present in this sample are more than 110,000 clones, 80% to 90% of which were seen just once. The ten largest clones represent about 4.5% of the sample.

Participants in the prospective study were aged about 18 to 95 years, lived in some 24 United States geographic areas, and enrolled through a virtual design. In the prospective study, cohorts were assigned on the basis of participant-reported clinical history obtained from a screening survey and a study questionnaire. ImmuneRACE Cohort 3 recovered participants were defined by two consecutive negative NP/OP PCR tests, healthcare professional clearance, or symptom resolution. Mobile phlebotomists in the prospective study collected whole blood, serum and a nasopharyngeal or oropharyngeal swab from every participant. Over an approximately 2-month period, participants in the prospective study had the option of providing additional blood draws and questionnaires. Before DNA extraction, blood samples from the prospective study were shipped at room temperature or frozen.

The sample comprised PBMCs or T cells enriched from blood (not recorded which). The sequence joins TRBV4-3 to TRBJ1-5; possibly the D gene is TRBD1, per 5 matching bases. The sequence was collected from a middle-aged man who had recovered from COVID-19. The DNA is TGCGCCAGCAGCCAAATGGGGGGTCAGCCCCAGCATTTT. It translates to CASSQMGGQPQHF.